This TCR beta chain comes out of a study of shared clonotypes between healthy human individuals. Some clones are missing from TCRdb's copy, which holds only in-frame ones; the method was immunoSEQ multiplex PCR. The profile shows some 480,000 clones, 79% of them singletons. This receptor was identified in a woman in her 40s in good health. Some clones in this sample may be carry-over from other donors' samples. What was sequenced was PBMCs.

The CDR3 nucleotides read TGTGCCAGTAATACACGCAATCAGCCCCAGCATTTT. As protein: CASNTRNQPQHF. This chain links TRBV19 with TRBJ1-5; no reliable D call. CDR3 length: 12 residues. Trimming removed 7 bases from V and 2 bases from J, with 6 bases in between. The germline V gene has CDR1 LNHDA and CDR2 SQIVND (reference sequence).